This TCR beta chain was identified during a study of cytomegalovirus exposure and HLA in healthy donors. Study information: Tens of millions of unique TCR sequences came from HLA-typed donors in an early release. The study's findings and limits: Researchers reported in a later analysis that a missense DCLRE1C variant was tied to TCR beta V- and J-gene trimming.

Researchers ran the PCR with 60 Vbeta and 13 Jbeta primers. Libraries were prepared by immunoSEQ multiplex PCR; TCRdb keeps only in-frame clonotypes and omits some of them. The repertoire consists of about 65,000 clones, with 80% occurring once and the leading ten covering less than 5%. J lost 0 bases, V lost 6 bases, and 10 bases had no gene match. This CDR3 contains 17 residues. Comments on this clone: Its antigen is undetermined.

Those who donated were healthy bone marrow donors. The sample taken for sequencing was PBMCs. This TCR was sampled from a woman aged 30 to 39 in good health and CMV-seronegative. This chain links TRBV23-1 with TRBJ2-4; 8 nucleotides align to TRBD1. TRBV23-1 is annotated as an ORF whose role is uncertain. CDR3 residues: CASRQGELVLAKNIQYF. The CDR3 DNA reads TGCGCCAGCAGACAGGGGGAGCTTGTATTAGCCAAAAACATTCAGTACTTC.